The 21 T cell receptor beta chains below all came from one sample that was sequenced in a study of blood T cell repertoires in COVID-19 (dated by TCRdb to about 2020). The library was obtained by the immunoSEQ multiplex PCR assay. TCRdb limited this immuneACCESS table to in-frame rearrangements with V and J called. A share of clones is missing; checked studies link under half to unresolved V genes, and the rest is unexplained. The sample table contains fewer than 200,000 clones; only one count was recorded for 85% to 90% of them. The leading ten clones occupy less than 25% of the sample. The specimen sequenced was peripheral blood. Receptors were obtained from a man in his 70s with active or convalescent COVID-19.

This sequence joins TRBV18 and TRBJ1-5; a weak D match, TRBD1 (5 bases). The CDR3 extends over 13 amino acids. CDR1 is KGHSH, CDR2 LQKENI, per germline. V was shortened by 3 bases and J by 7 bases, with 10 bases between the two germline ends. The CDR3 DNA sequence: TGTGCCAGCTCACCCAGGGAGGGGCAGCCCCAGCATTTT. Translation gives CASSPREGQPQHF.

CDR3 in amino acids: CASSLVGTDYGYTF. For the CDR3, the DNA is TGTGCCAGCAGCTTAGTTGGGACAGACTATGGCTACACCTTC. This rearrangement joins TRBV7-8 to TRBJ1-2, with 7 nucleotides matching TRBD1. CDR3 length: 14 amino acids. Trimming took 1 base from V and 3 from J; bases not matched to a gene: 2. The germline V gene encodes CDR1 SGHVS and CDR2 FQNEAQ.

The rearrangement links TRBV29-1 to TRBJ1-1; TRBD1 aligns across 7 bases. The CDR3 loop spans 14 amino acids. Germline assignment: CDR1 SQVTM and CDR2 ANQGSEA. Trimming at V came to 2 bases and at J to 11 bases, leaving 14 bases not matched to a gene. DNA for the CDR3: TGCAGCGTTGAAAAGGACAGGCGAAGCTTTGGGGCTTTCTTT. Residues: CSVEKDRRSFGAFF.

The CDR3 is CASRRGGSPTSPLHF. The CDR3 DNA is TGTGCCAGCAGAAGAGGTGGCAGCCCAACTTCACCCCTCCACTTT. This sequence joins TRBV6-5 and TRBJ1-6; D gene ambiguous. Trimming removed 6 bases from V and 9 bases from J, with 18 bases in between. In germline, CDR1 is MNHEY, CDR2 SVGAGI. The CDR3 is 15 residues long.

This clone was counted a single time. This chain links TRBV5-6 with TRBJ1-2; 7 bases are a match to TRBD1. Germline lookup yields CDR1 SGHDT and CDR2 YYEEEE. There are 14 residues in the CDR3. V dropped 2 bases and J dropped 4; count of bases not matched to a gene: 5. The chain's CDR3 is CASSFYDRAYGYTF. CDR3 in DNA: TGTGCCAGCAGCTTTTATGACAGGGCCTATGGCTACACCTTC.

The rearrangement links TRBV6-5 to TRBJ1-5, with a tentative D call TRBD1 (5 bases). The ends were cut back, 10 bases at V and 3 bases at J, with 19 bases in the middle. Per the germline V gene, CDR1 is MNHEY and CDR2 is SVGAGI. CDR3 length: 15 residues. This CDR3 reads CATDRTRPPNQPQHF. The CDR3 DNA follows: TGTGCCACCGATAGGACACGGCCCCCCAATCAGCCCCAGCATTTT.

The chain couples TRBV2 to TRBJ2-7; D ambiguous. Germline V lookup: CDR1 SNHLY, CDR2 FYNNEI. The CDR3 extends over 14 amino acids. Deletions cut 5 bases from V and 3 bases from J, with 14 bases between. The CDR3 region has the DNA TGTGCCAGCAGTCACCAGAGATCGGGCTACGAGCAGTACTTC. This codes for CASSHQRSGYEQYF.

V and J are TRBV10-2 and TRBJ1-1, with D possibly TRBD1 on 5 matching bases. The CDR3 totals 12 residues. V lost 8 bases, J lost 8 bases, and 15 bases lay in between. CDR1 is WSHSY and CDR2 is SAAADI in the germline V gene. CDR3 nucleotides: TGCGCCAGCGGCAAAGGAACAGGAGAAGCTTTCTTT. This encodes CASGKGTGEAFF.

The chain uses TRBV6-5 and TRBJ1-1; 7 bases align to TRBD1. The CDR3 sequence is 14 residues long. The ends lost 5 bases at V and 5 bases at J; junction bases unmatched: 8. The germline gives CDR1 MNHEY, CDR2 SVGAGI. The CDR3 nucleotides read TGTGCCAGCAGTACACAGACAGGGTATACTGAAGCTTTCTTT. Protein sequence: CASSTQTGYTEAFF.

The chain is built from TRBV3-1 (or the pseudogene TRBV3-2) and TRBJ2-1, with D possibly being TRBD2 (6 bases). This CDR3 is 15 amino acids long. CDR1 and CDR2 (germline): LGHDT, YNNKEL (reference sequence). Deletions cut 4 bases from V and 8 bases from J, with 18 bases between. CDR3 region: CASSRSYGGRDEQFF. DNA for the CDR3: TGTGCCAGCAGCCGGTCTTACGGGGGTCGAGATGAGCAGTTCTTC.

The rearrangement links TRBV4-3 to TRBJ2-1, with D possibly being TRBD1 (6 bases). Germline CDR1 is LGHNA and CDR2 is YSLEER. V was pared by 3 bases and J by 8 bases, with 11 bases between. The CDR3 is made up of 13 amino acids. The CDR3 spells CASSHNPGDEQFF. CDR3 nucleotides: TGCGCCAGCAGCCATAACCCAGGGGATGAGCAGTTCTTC.

A word on this clone: Germline and junction disagree at one end, which may indicate a read error. Other nucleotide sequences from this sample produce the same CDR3. J is TRBJ1-4 and V is TRBV28, with 9 bases matching TRBD1. CDR1 MDHEN and CDR2 SYDVKM come from the germline V gene. There are 16 residues in the CDR3. The CDR3 is CASSLYGTGSYEKLFF. The CDR3 DNA follows: TGTGCCAGTAGTTTATATGGGACAGGGTCTTATGAAAAACTGTTTTTT.

This clone was observed a single time. The V gene is TRBV4-2, the J gene TRBJ2-7; 11 nucleotides line up with TRBD1. The germline CDR1 and CDR2 sequences are LGHNA and YNFKEQ. CDR3 length equals 14 residues. The V gene end was trimmed by 2 bases and the J gene end by 8 bases; junction bases not matched to a gene: 5. Here the CDR3 reads CASSQLGQGAKQYF. CDR3 nucleotide sequence: TGTGCCAGCAGCCAACTAGGACAGGGGGCGAAGCAGTACTTC.

This sequence joins TRBV11-3 and TRBJ2-3; D gene ambiguous. Deletions cut 5 bases from V and 4 bases from J, with 7 bases between. Germline-derived CDR1 and CDR2 are SGHNT and YENEEA. The CDR3 length is 12 residues. CDR3 sequence (DNA): TGTGCCAGCAGCCTCAGCGCAGATACGCAGTATTTT. Amino acid sequence: CASSLSADTQYF.

The genes are TRBV28 and TRBJ2-1; 8 bases line up with TRBD2. After removal of 2 bases from V and 3 bases from J, the junction contained 3 bases not matched to a gene. Germline V gene sequence: CDR1 MDHEN, CDR2 SYDVKM. This CDR3 spans 15 amino acids. The CDR3 nucleotides read TGTGCCAGCAGTTTAGGTGCGGGGGGCTACAATGAGCAGTTCTTC. Amino acids: CASSLGAGGYNEQFF.

The chain combines TRBV5-1 with TRBJ1-4, with D perhaps matching TRBD1 (6 bases). Looked up from germline, CDR1 is SGHRS and CDR2 is YFSETQ. This CDR3 region has 15 residues. V was shortened by 5 bases and J by 10 bases, with 21 bases between the two germline ends. CDR3 nucleotides: TGCGCCAGCAGACGGGCAGGGGCTGGGGGTGGAAAACTGTTTTTT. Protein sequence: CASRRAGAGGGKLFF.

The rearrangement uses TRBV7-2 and TRBJ1-4; 12 bases match TRBD1. Germline CDR1 is SGHTA and CDR2 is FQGNSA. This CDR3 spans 16 amino acids. The V segment lost 5 bases and the J segment 5 bases; nucleotides outside the gene matches: 6. CDR3 sequence (DNA): TGTGCCAGCAGCCCGGGGACAGGGGGCCGGAATGAAAAACTGTTTTTT. Translation gives CASSPGTGGRNEKLFF.

The chain couples TRBV27 to TRBJ2-1; 7 bases fit TRBD1. Per germline, CDR1 MNHEY and CDR2 SMNVEV (reference sequence). V trimming: 2 bases; J trimming: 1 base; junction bases outside the gene matches: 5. This CDR3 comprises 16 residues. CDR3: CASSLVGQSSYNEQFF. CDR3 DNA: TGTGCCAGCAGTTTAGTGGGACAGTCGTCCTACAATGAGCAGTTCTTC.

This sequence joins TRBV2 and TRBJ1-5, with TRBD1 matching over 10 bases. After removal of 6 bases from V and 6 bases from J, the junction contained 5 bases not matched to a gene. Looked up from germline, CDR1 is SNHLY and CDR2 is FYNNEI. This CDR3 has 14 amino acids. This CDR3 reads CASSAGTGVQPQHF. The CDR3, as DNA: TGTGCCAGCAGCGCGGGGACAGGGGTTCAGCCCCAGCATTTT.

J is TRBJ1-1 and V is TRBV6-5, with TRBD1 identical over 11 bases. Germline V gives CDR1 MNHEY, CDR2 SVGAGI. CDR3 size: 15 residues. The V segment lost 2 bases and the J segment 3 bases; nucleotides outside the gene matches: 2. The chain's CDR3 is CASSYGDRGDTEAFF. The DNA of the CDR3 is TGTGCCAGCAGTTACGGGGACAGGGGGGACACTGAAGCTTTCTTT.

In DNA form, the CDR3 reads TGTGCCAGCAGATTACCATCGACGGGATCCTACGAGCAGTACTTC. Encoded protein: CASRLPSTGSYEQYF. J is TRBJ2-7 and V is TRBV28; D possibly corresponds to TRBD2 (5 bases). The CDR3 has 15 amino acids. CDR1 is MDHEN, CDR2 SYDVKM, per germline. V was clipped by 6 bases and J by 1 base, with 16 bases between them.